The T cell receptor beta chain under discussion was sequenced for a study of blood T cell repertoires in COVID-19. This CDR3 has 16 amino acids. Germline V CDR1 and CDR2: SGHRS, YFSETQ. Trimming removed 2 bases from V and 2 bases from J; junction bases left unmatched: 9. Sequencing was performed with immunoSEQ multiplex PCR; in TCRdb, only in-frame clones are kept and a portion is missing. In the table there are some 240,000 clones, approximately 80% of which are singletons. The chain employs TRBV5-1 and TRBJ1-1, with 7 bases identical to TRBD1. Sequencing used peripheral blood. The sequence derives from a woman aged 35 to 49 who had recovered from COVID-19. The CDR3 region has the DNA TGCGCCAGCAGCTTTCAGCCACGGGACAGTAACACTGAAGCTTTCTTT. It encodes CASSFQPRDSNTEAFF.